These T cell receptor beta chains were read from a single sample in a study of blood T cell repertoires in COVID-19. Sequencing was performed with immunoSEQ multiplex PCR; in TCRdb, only in-frame clones are kept and a portion is missing. The data contain around 330,000 clones, around 89% of them seen just once; the ten biggest clones take up roughly 8.9%. Sequenced: PBMCs or T cells enriched from blood (not recorded which). These receptors came from a woman aged 40 to 50 who had recovered from COVID-19. The CDR3 runs from the conserved cysteine through the conserved F or W. D genes are given only for firm matches. Clone size is given for some rows only: seen once, a few or many times, or a class if the clone is expanded.

d_call	v_call	j_call	clone_size	cdr3_nt	cdr3_aa
TRBD2	TRBV11-3	TRBJ2-3	.	TGTGCCAGCAGCCCGAGGACTAGCGGGACAGATACGCAGTATTTT	CASSPRTSGTDTQYF
TRBD1	TRBV2	TRBJ1-6	.	TGTGCCAGCAGTGAAGCTCTCCCGGGACAGGGGTATTCACCCCTCCACTTT	CASSEALPGQGYSPLHF
TRBD1	TRBV7-3	TRBJ2-1	.	TGTGCCAGCAGCGGTAGGACAGGGGGCTTGGAAAATGAGCAGTTCTTC	CASSGRTGGLENEQFF
TRBD1	TRBV19	TRBJ2-1	once	TGTGCCAGTAGTAAACCGGGACAGGGGCACAATGAGCAGTTCTTC	CASSKPGQGHNEQFF
TRBD2	TRBV28	TRBJ2-5	.	TGTGCCAGCAGCTATCAGCGGGGGGGCCTAGAGACCCAGTACTTC	CASSYQRGGLETQYF
.	TRBV7-9	TRBJ2-2	.	TGTGCCAGCAGCTTATTGGCGGATCCCGGGGAGCTGTTTTTT	CASSLLADPGELFF
.	TRBV18	TRBJ2-7	.	TGTGCCAGCTCACCACGCTCGGGGAACTCCTACGAGCAGTACTTC	CASSPRSGNSYEQYF
TRBD1	TRBV7-2	TRBJ2-5	once	TGTGCCAGCAGCTTCCCTTCAGGGGGCGAGGAGACCCAGTACTTC	CASSFPSGGEETQYF
TRBD2	TRBV11-2	TRBJ2-1	.	TGTGCCAGCAGCTTAGACAGCGGGAGCTCCTACAATGAGCAGTTCTTC	CASSLDSGSSYNEQFF
.	TRBV6-5	TRBJ2-7	once	TGTGCCAGCTTAGATGCGGCAGGGGACCACGAGCAGTACTTC	CASLDAAGDHEQYF
.	TRBV18	TRBJ2-4	.	TGTGCCAGCTCAGCTAACAGGGAACCGCAAAACATTCAGTACTTC	CASSANREPQNIQYF
.	TRBV7-9	TRBJ1-1	.	TGTGCCAGCTCTGGGGGCCCCGACACTGAAGCTTTCTTT	CASSGGPDTEAFF
.	TRBV7-3	TRBJ2-2	.	TGTGCCAGCAGCCCCCCGAGCGGGGAGCTGTTTTTT	CASSPPSGELFF
.	TRBV10-3	TRBJ1-2	.	TGTGCCATCAGTGAGTCCCGACACCAGGGGACGGACTATGGCTACACCTTC	CAISESRHQGTDYGYTF
.	TRBV25-1	TRBJ2-7	.	TGTGCCAGCAGTGAATATACCTCGGACGAGCAGTACTTC	CASSEYTSDEQYF
TRBD1	TRBV4-3	TRBJ1-4	.	TGCGCCAGCAGCCAAAAATTTCCAGGCCAGGGGGATGAAAAACTGTTTTTT	CASSQKFPGQGDEKLFF
TRBD2	TRBV19	TRBJ2-3	.	TGTGCCAGTAGTAAGGCCCCAGCGGGAAGCACAGATACGCAGTATTTT	CASSKAPAGSTDTQYF
.	TRBV2	TRBJ2-2	.	TGTGCCAGCAGTGCCCGGGAACTAGGCACCGGGGAGCTGTTTTTT	CASSARELGTGELFF
.	TRBV6-5	TRBJ1-2	.	TGTGCCAGCAGAACGGGGGTATATGGCTACACCTTC	CASRTGVYGYTF
TRBD2	TRBV6-2/TRBV6-3	TRBJ2-2	.	TGTGCCAGCAGTTACTTGGGACTATCGAACACCGGGGAGCTGTTTTTT	CASSYLGLSNTGELFF
.	TRBV4-1	TRBJ2-7	.	TGCGCCAGCAGCCAAGAGGTGCAGGAGGGCTACGAGCAGTACTTC	CASSQEVQEGYEQYF
TRBD1	TRBV7-2	TRBJ2-2	.	TGTGCCAGCAGCTATAGGGGGACCGGGACAGAGAACACCGGGGAGCTGTTTTTT	CASSYRGTGTENTGELFF
TRBD1	TRBV10-3	TRBJ1-5	.	TGTGCCATCACCTCGGGACAGGGGGCCAATCAGCCCCAGCATTTT	CAITSGQGANQPQHF
TRBD2	TRBV29-1	TRBJ2-3	.	TGCAGCTCATCGGGACTAGCGGGATCGGATACGCAGTATTTT	CSSSGLAGSDTQYF
TRBD1	TRBV7-2	TRBJ2-3	.	TGTGCCAGCAGCAACAGGGGGGCAGATACGCAGTATTTT	CASSNRGADTQYF
.	TRBV28	TRBJ1-2	.	TGTGCCAGCAGTTCTGGTGGCTACTATGGCTACACCTTC	CASSSGGYYGYTF
.	TRBV12-3/TRBV12-4	TRBJ1-5	.	TGTGCCAGCAGTTTACCCGCGGGTCAGCCCCAGCATTTT	CASSLPAGQPQHF
.	TRBV3-1/TRBV3-2	TRBJ2-2	.	TGTGCCAGCAGCCCACGAACTAGTATAGCCGGGGAGCTGTTTTTT	CASSPRTSIAGELFF
.	TRBV9	TRBJ2-3	.	TGTGCCAGCAGCACCCTAAGCACAGATACGCAGTATTTT	CASSTLSTDTQYF
.	TRBV12-3/TRBV12-4	TRBJ1-2	few	TGTGCCAGCAGTCCGCAGGGTAAAGGCTACACCTTC	CASSPQGKGYTF
TRBD2	TRBV27	TRBJ2-3	.	TGTGCCAGCAGTCCCGAGACTAGCGGGCAGACAGATACGCAGTATTTT	CASSPETSGQTDTQYF
TRBD2	TRBV4-3	TRBJ2-3	.	TGCGCCAGCAGCCACCGGGAGGGCCGGAAAGATACGCAGTATTTT	CASSHREGRKDTQYF